A single sample is the source of the 24 T cell receptor beta chains below, sequenced in a study of cytomegalovirus exposure and HLA in healthy donors. Researchers ran the PCR with 60 Vbeta and 13 Jbeta primers. Only in-frame clones appear in the TCRdb table, and some are missing; sequencing was by immunoSEQ multiplex PCR. Among 130,000 or so clones, about 86% were seen once, and the ten largest hold 2% to 2.5%. The sequenced sample was PBMCs. These receptors all come from a woman aged 40 to 50 in good health and CMV-seronegative.

This clone was detected only once. The chain links TRBV28 to TRBJ2-4; 9 nucleotides align to TRBD2. V gave up 3 bases and J gave up 2 bases; unmatched junction bases: 8. Germline V gives CDR1 MDHEN, CDR2 SYDVKM. This CDR3 region has 17 residues. The CDR3 loop is CASSLRLAGVSKNIQYF. CDR3 DNA sequence: TGTGCCAGCAGTTTGAGATTAGCGGGAGTTTCCAAAAACATTCAGTACTTC.

The chain carries TRBV29-1 and TRBJ2-5; 14 bases fit TRBD2. The V segment lost 4 bases and the J segment 1 base; nucleotides outside the gene matches: 5. Germline CDR1 SQVTM, CDR2 ANQGSEA. The length of the CDR3 is 16 residues. The DNA of the CDR3 is TGCAGCGTTGCGGGACTAGCGGGAGAAGGCCAAGAGACCCAGTACTTC. It specifies CSVAGLAGEGQETQYF.

The CDR3 sequence: CASSQPRDRGRSYEQYF. The CDR3 DNA is TGTGCCAGCAGCCAACCCCGGGACAGGGGGCGCTCCTACGAGCAGTACTTC. The V gene is TRBV14, the J gene TRBJ2-7, with 12 bases identical to TRBD1. V dropped 2 bases and J dropped 0; count of bases not matched to a gene: 5. Germline V CDR1 and CDR2: SGHDN, FVKESK. CDR3 length: 17 residues.

The chain employs TRBV2 and TRBJ2-1, with 14 positions matching TRBD2. The junction had 6 bases not matched to a gene; V was cut back by 2 bases and J by 12 bases. CDR3 length: 15 residues. Germline CDR1 and CDR2: SNHLY and FYNNEI. CDR3 DNA: TGTGCCAGCAGTGAACCCGGGACTAGCGGGAGCGGGCAGTTCTTC. As protein: CASSEPGTSGSGQFF.

V and J are TRBV2 and TRBJ2-5; D is unresolved. The J call is in doubt because the DNA end fits TRBJ2-7 better. This CDR3 is 16 amino acids long. Germline CDR1 SNHLY, CDR2 FYNNEI. The CDR3 bases are TGTGCCAGCAGTGAAGTGGCGGCGCGAAATACCTACGAGCAGTACTTC. Its protein is CASSEVAARNTYEQYF.

V gene TRBV7-2 combines with J gene TRBJ1-3; 8 bases line up with TRBD1. The junction had 9 bases not matched to a gene; V was cut back by 10 bases and J by 4 bases. The CDR3 consists of 14 residues. Germline CDR1 SGHTA, CDR2 FQGNSA. CDR3 DNA sequence: TGTGCCACCTGGACAGGGTCGTCCGGAAACACCATATATTTT. Translation: CATWTGSSGNTIYF.

This rearrangement joins TRBV28 to TRBJ2-5, with a tentative D call TRBD1 (5 bases). The CDR3 extends over 15 amino acids. The V end lost 1 base, the J end lost 2 bases, and 11 bases lay between the germline ends. Germline-derived CDR1 and CDR2 are MDHEN and SYDVKM. The CDR3 DNA follows: TGTGCCAGCAGTTTATTTCTGGACATTCAAGAGACCCAGTACTTC. Protein product: CASSLFLDIQETQYF.

This chain joins TRBV4-1 and TRBJ2-7; D is uncertain. Germline V gene lookup returns CDR1 MGHRA and CDR2 YSYEKL. This CDR3 has 15 amino acids. The V gene lost 1 base and the J gene lost 0 bases, with 10 bases spanning the gap. The CDR3 is CASSQVQFDSYEQYF. CDR3 nucleotide sequence: TGCGCCAGCAGCCAAGTACAGTTCGACTCCTACGAGCAGTACTTC.

This rearrangement joins TRBV18 to TRBJ1-2; TRBD1 is a possible D gene (5 bases). Germline V CDR1 and CDR2: KGHSH, LQKENI. The CDR3 loop spans 16 amino acids. V lost 0 bases, J lost 2 bases, and 13 bases lay in between. The DNA of the CDR3 is TGTGCCAGCTCACCACCGGGAGGGGCGGTCAACTATGGCTACACCTTC. This sequence encodes CASSPPGGAVNYGYTF. Together with reference TRBV18 and TRBJ1-2, the CDR3 gives the full variable domain: NAGVMQNPRHLVRRRGQEARLRCSPMKGHSHVYWYRQLPEEGLKFMVYLQKENIIDESGMPKERFSAEFPKEGPSILRIQQVVRGDSAAYFCASSPPGGAVNYGYTFGSGTRLTVV.

The sample holds one count of this clone. The V and J genes are TRBV6-1 and TRBJ2-5; D is possibly TRBD1 (5 bases). V was shortened by 1 base and J by 0 bases, with 12 bases between the two germline ends. CDR3 length equals 16 residues. Germline CDR1 reads MNHNS; CDR2 reads SASEGT. This CDR3 reads CASSEVSTGYQETQYF. Written as DNA, the CDR3 is TGTGCCAGCAGTGAAGTTAGTACAGGATACCAAGAGACCCAGTACTTC.

The chain combines TRBV5-1 with TRBJ2-1; TRBD1 matches 7 bases. V lost 0 bases to trimming and J lost 4 bases; unmatched junction nucleotides: 4. Per the germline V gene, CDR1 is SGHRS and CDR2 is YFSETQ. This CDR3 is 15 amino acids long. CDR3 coding DNA: TGCGCCAGCAGCTTGGGAGACAGGGAATACAATGAGCAGTTCTTC. Its translation: CASSLGDREYNEQFF.

This clone was found once. The chain has TRBV10-2 and TRBJ1-1, with a possible D match to TRBD1 (5 bases). The CDR3 totals 13 residues. V gave up 6 bases and J gave up 3 bases, with 11 bases separating them. Germline loops: CDR1 WSHSY, CDR2 SAAADI. Here the CDR3 reads CASRRGEDTEAFF. In nucleotides, the CDR3 is TGCGCCAGCAGGAGAGGGGAGGACACTGAAGCTTTCTTT.

The rearrangement uses TRBV6-1 and TRBJ1-1; TRBD1 might be the D (6 bases). V was cut by 6 bases and J by 4 bases, with 9 bases left in between. The CDR3 is 12 residues long. CDR1 is MNHNS, CDR2 SASEGT, per germline. The CDR3 sequence: CASRQGFTEAFF. The CDR3 bases are TGTGCCAGCAGGCAGGGGTTCACTGAAGCTTTCTTT.

The table lists this clone with a few counts. The chain employs TRBV9 and TRBJ1-2; 10 nucleotides align to TRBD1. Germline CDR1 is SGDLS and CDR2 is YYNGEE. The CDR3 spans 15 residues. V lost 4 bases to trimming and J lost 4 bases; unmatched junction nucleotides: 7. CDR3: CASSPPTGGGYGYTF. The CDR3, as DNA: TGTGCCAGCAGCCCCCCGACAGGGGGCGGCTATGGCTACACCTTC.

This clone was recorded a few times. The gene calls are TRBV4-2 and TRBJ1-1; TRBD1 matches 8 bases. Trimming cost V 5 bases and J 1 base; bases outside gene matches: 9. CDR3 size: 16 residues. Germline V gene data show CDR1 as LGHNA and CDR2 as YNFKEQ. The CDR3 here is CASSFGEDRANTEAFF. The CDR3 nucleotides are TGTGCCAGCAGCTTTGGGGAGGACAGGGCGAACACTGAAGCTTTCTTT.

The CDR3: CASSQDRWGQGLTDTQYF. CDR3 DNA: TGCGCCAGCAGCCAAGATCGCTGGGGACAGGGCCTCACAGATACGCAGTATTTT. The chain recombines TRBV4-3 with TRBJ2-3; 9 bases map to TRBD1. Germline CDR1 is LGHNA and CDR2 is YSLEER. The V segment lost 0 bases and the J segment 2 bases; nucleotides outside the gene matches: 9. The CDR3 runs to 18 residues.

This chain connects TRBV6-1 to TRBJ1-5, with no clear D. The germline CDR1 and CDR2 sequences are MNHNS and SASEGT. With 2 bases removed from V and 7 bases from J, the gap between germline ends came to 18 bases. CDR3 size: 16 residues. CDR3 residues: CASSEKGGGRRQPQHF. In DNA, the CDR3 is TGTGCCAGCAGTGAAAAGGGCGGAGGAAGGAGACAGCCCCAGCATTTT.

The CDR3 nucleotides are TGCGCCAGCAGCCAAGTTCGGACAGGGGGCCGGGGCTACGAGCAGTACTTC. Residues: CASSQVRTGGRGYEQYF. The chain recombines TRBV4-1 with TRBJ2-5, with TRBD1 identical over 11 bases. The last part of the DNA fits TRBJ2-7 better; the J call may be wrong. In germline, CDR1 is MGHRA, CDR2 YSYEKL. The CDR3 sequence is 17 residues long.

The gene calls are TRBV29-1 and TRBJ2-1; the D gene is possibly TRBD2 (6 bases). The V end lost 6 bases, the J end lost 8 bases, and 17 bases lay between the germline ends. Germline V lookup: CDR1 SQVTM, CDR2 ANQGSEA. This CDR3 has 13 residues. The CDR3: CSVKIGASDEQFF. CDR3 nucleotide sequence: TGCAGCGTCAAAATAGGGGCTAGCGATGAGCAGTTCTTC.

The chain has TRBV23-1 and TRBJ2-1; TRBD2 agrees at 11 bases. TRBV23-1 is marked as an open reading frame, function uncertain. The junction had 10 bases not matched to a gene; V was cut back by 2 bases and J by 10 bases. CDR3 length: 16 amino acids. The CDR3 DNA is TGCGCCAGCAGTCAACAAACTAGCGGGAGAATAGGAGAGCAGTTCTTC. It encodes CASSQQTSGRIGEQFF.

About this clone itself: Within the sample, other DNA sequences also encode this same CDR3. This chain links TRBV7-9 with TRBJ1-1, with unresolved D. This CDR3 comprises 13 residues. V was cut by 6 bases and J by 0 bases, with 8 bases left in between. CDR1 SEHNR and CDR2 FQNEAQ come from the germline V gene (reference sequence). The CDR3, as DNA: TGTGCCAGCAGTCTAGCCCTGAACACTGAAGCTTTCTTT. As protein: CASSLALNTEAFF.

This chain joins TRBV6-1 and TRBJ1-4; possible D gene TRBD1, 5 bases. Deletions cut 3 bases from V and 7 bases from J, with 18 bases between. CDR3 length: 16 amino acids. Per germline, CDR1 MNHNS and CDR2 SASEGT. The CDR3 reads CASSDLQAPGGEKLFF. As DNA, the CDR3 is TGTGCCAGCAGTGACCTACAGGCTCCGGGGGGTGAAAAACTGTTTTTT.

The CDR3 coding sequence is TGCGCCAGCAGCGAGGCAGGGGGCACAGATACGCAGTATTTT. Its protein product is CASSEAGGTDTQYF. The rearrangement joins TRBV4-3 to TRBJ2-3; D may be TRBD1 (6 bases). V was shortened by 5 bases and J by 1 base, with 10 bases between the two germline ends. The CDR3 is 14 amino acids. The germline CDR1 and CDR2 sequences are LGHNA and YSLEER.

The gene calls are TRBV5-1 and TRBJ2-3; 9 positions match TRBD2. The CDR3 covers 16 residues. CDR1 is SGHRS and CDR2 is YFSETQ in the germline V gene. The trim removed 0 bases at V and 6 bases at J, leaving 8 bases unmatched. CDR3 sequence (DNA): TGCGCCAGCAGCTTGGGTAACAGCGGGGGGCGGGATACGCAGTATTTT. Protein product: CASSLGNSGGRDTQYF.